Each of the 11 T cell receptor beta chains below was sequenced from the same sample in a study of shared clonotypes between healthy human individuals. Profiled with immunoSEQ multiplex PCR; TCRdb holds only in-frame clones, not every one. The sample holds about 980,000 clones; 76% are singletons and the top ten take about 1.5%. The specimen was memory CD4+ T cells sorted from blood. The subset was: CD45RA-negative fraction. These receptors all come from a man between 18 and 35 years old in good health.

This chain uses TRBV30 with TRBJ1-4; D unclear. The V gene lost 3 bases and the J gene lost 6 bases, with 11 bases spanning the gap. This CDR3 spans 13 amino acids. CDR1 GTSNPN and CDR2 SVGIG come from the germline V gene (reference sequence). CDR3 protein: CAWSSRLYEKLFF. CDR3 DNA sequence: TGTGCCTGGAGCAGCAGGTTGTATGAAAAACTGTTTTTT.

This rearrangement joins TRBV5-6 to TRBJ2-3; TRBD2 matches 7 bases. Germline-derived CDR1 and CDR2 are SGHDT and YYEEEE. V shed 5 bases, J shed 1 base, and the junction held 7 bases outside the gene matches. The length of the CDR3 is 15 residues. CDR3 amino acids: CASRLERGGTDTQYF. CDR3 bases: TGTGCCAGCAGGTTAGAGCGGGGCGGCACAGATACGCAGTATTTT.

The genes are TRBV19 and TRBJ1-2, with D perhaps TRBD1 (6 bases). V lost 5 bases and J 0 bases, leaving 10 bases between the germline ends. The CDR3 is made up of 14 amino acids. The germline V gene encodes CDR1 LNHDA and CDR2 SQIVND (reference sequence). For the CDR3, the DNA is TGTGCCAGTAGTGAGACAGGTTCTAACTATGGCTACACCTTC. Protein product: CASSETGSNYGYTF.

This chain links TRBV2 with TRBJ2-7, with 10 positions matching TRBD2. Losses at the gene ends were 6 bases for V and 0 bases for J; bases not matched to a gene: 8. This CDR3 is built from 16 residues. The V gene's germline CDR1 is SNHLY and CDR2 FYNNEI. The CDR3 DNA is TGTGCCAGCAGCTTTGGACTAGCGGCGAGCTCCTACGAGCAGTACTTC. The encoded protein is CASSFGLAASSYEQYF.

There are a few counts of this clone. The chain is built from TRBV30 and TRBJ2-2, with TRBD2 matching 7 bases. In germline, CDR1 is GTSNPN, CDR2 SVGIG (reference sequence). V dropped 0 bases and J dropped 4; count of bases not matched to a gene: 5. This CDR3 contains 15 residues. The CDR3, as DNA: TGTGCCTGGAGTGTACAACTAGCGCGCACCGGGGAGCTGTTTTTT. This gives the protein CAWSVQLARTGELFF.

This chain connects TRBV5-4 to TRBJ1-2; D gene unclear. The CDR3 contains 13 residues. V dropped 0 bases and J dropped 13 bases, with 16 bases sitting between them. The germline V gene encodes CDR1 SGHNT and CDR2 YYREEE (reference sequence). CDR3 sequence (DNA): TGTGCCAGCAGCTTGGCCTTGGAGGCGGGTTTCACCTTC. This translates into CASSLALEAGFTF.

The chain couples TRBV6-5 to TRBJ1-3; D remains ambiguous. V lost 7 bases and J lost 1, with 5 bases in between. The CDR3 extends over 12 amino acids. Germline CDR1 is MNHEY and CDR2 is SVGAGI. The CDR3 DNA sequence: TGTGCCAGCACCCCGTCTGGAAACACCATATATTTT. Translated: CASTPSGNTIYF.

The chain is built from TRBV16 and TRBJ2-2; D is undetermined. V gave up 2 bases and J gave up 5 bases, with 12 bases separating them. The V gene's germline CDR1 is KGHSY and CDR2 FQNENV. The CDR3 contains 15 residues. In nucleotides, the CDR3 is TGTGCCAGCAGCCAAGGTTCAGTTGGTACCGGGGAGCTGTTTTTT. This translates into CASSQGSVGTGELFF.

About this clone itself: This CDR3 is also generated by other DNA sequences in the sample. The gene calls are TRBV9 and TRBJ1-5, with a possible D match to TRBD1 (5 bases). From germline, CDR1 is SGDLS and CDR2 YYNGEE. The germline V and J ends were trimmed by 2 bases and 4 bases, with 10 bases remaining between them. This CDR3 has 14 residues. Here the CDR3 DNA reads TGTGCCAGCAGCGTCGGGACCGGAAATCAGCCCCAGCATTTT. Encoded protein: CASSVGTGNQPQHF.

The genes are TRBV30 and TRBJ2-3, with D possibly being TRBD2 (7 bases). V lost 0 bases, J lost 5 bases, and 15 bases lay in between. This CDR3 has 15 residues. CDR1 is GTSNPN and CDR2 is SVGIG in the germline V gene (reference sequence). In nucleotides, the CDR3 is TGTGCCTGGAGTGTAGGGGGGGGTCGAGGAGATACGCAGTATTTT. Residues: CAWSVGGGRGDTQYF.

This CDR3 reads CASSAGLVLQFF. In DNA, the CDR3 is TGTGCCAGCAGCGCCGGACTAGTCCTTCAGTTCTTC. This chain uses TRBV7-2 with TRBJ2-1; 7 bases fit TRBD2. The germline V gene encodes CDR1 SGHTA and CDR2 FQGNSA. With V trimmed by 5 bases and J by 13 bases, 8 bases remained unmatched. The length of the CDR3 is 12 residues.